These 4 T cell receptor beta chains originate from one sample sequenced in a study of blood T cells in healthy people across ages. A sample-barcoded 5' primer and a J-beta primer mix were used in a second PCR of about 7 to 12 cycles. TCRdb processed the 5' RACE reads anew with MiXCR; each CDR3 protein has one entry. The sample includes about 1.5 million distinct CDR3 sequences, approximately 39% seen only once; the top ten take around 4%. The sample comprised blood. The receptors were gathered from a woman under 30 in good health.

Remarks on this clonotype: Its ends do not fully match the called genes, so a read error is possible. The rearrangement uses TRBV10-3 and TRBJ2-1; D unresolved. CDR3 length equals 14 residues. Germline CDR1 reads ENHRY; CDR2 reads SYGVKD. CDR3 DNA sequence: TGTGCCATCAGTGAAGGGTTCTCCCACAATGAGCAGTTCTTC. It specifies CAISEGFSHNEQFF.

This clonotype was detected a few times. This chain connects TRBV9 to TRBJ2-7; the D is unclear. Trimming removed 0 bases from V and 6 bases from J, with 16 bases in between. The CDR3 is 15 amino acids. Germline CDR1 SGDLS, CDR2 YYNGEE. This CDR3 reads CASSVALGSFGEQYF. CDR3 sequence (DNA): TGTGCCAGCAGCGTAGCCTTAGGGTCTTTCGGCGAGCAGTACTTC.

This clonotype showed up just a few times. The V call is TRBV24-1, the J call TRBJ1-1, with 7 bases that match TRBD1. V was clipped by 4 bases and J by 0 bases; unmatched bases: 10. The germline V gene has CDR1 KGHDR and CDR2 SFDVKD. The CDR3 loop spans 17 amino acids. In DNA, the CDR3 is TGTGCCACCAGTGAGGAAAGGACAGGTCCATTGAACACTGAAGCTTTCTTT. It encodes CATSEERTGPLNTEAFF.

In this sample, this clonotype turned up a few times. This chain uses TRBV6-5 with TRBJ2-1; D is perhaps TRBD1 (6 bases). This CDR3 has 15 residues. Germline V gene sequence: CDR1 MNHEY, CDR2 SVGAGI. Between the trimmed V and J ends, which lost 5 bases and 10 bases, there was a span of 21 bases. The CDR3 DNA follows: TGTGCCAGCAGTCCTCGACAGGTTCGACTTTGGGAGCAGTTCTTC. Its translation: CASSPRQVRLWEQFF.